Below are 16 T cell receptor beta chains sequenced from a single sample in a study of blood T cell repertoires in COVID-19. Profiled with immunoSEQ multiplex PCR; TCRdb holds only in-frame clones, not every one. The sample has more than 200,000 clones; around 80% are singletons. Sequences were obtained from peripheral blood. Every receptor here comes from a man in his 60s with acute or convalescent COVID-19.

The CDR3 DNA is TGTGCCAGCAGTGGGGGGGCGGGAGCTTTCTTT. As protein: CASSGGAGAFF. This chain connects TRBV27 to TRBJ1-1; D is possibly TRBD1 (6 bases). The CDR3 has 11 residues. The germline V gene encodes CDR1 MNHEY and CDR2 SMNVEV (reference sequence). Deletions cut 5 bases from V and 10 bases from J, with 11 bases between.

The rearrangement uses TRBV15 and TRBJ2-1; 14 nucleotides line up with TRBD2. This CDR3 spans 16 amino acids. The junction had 6 bases not matched to a gene; V was cut back by 3 bases and J by 8 bases. Germline assignment: CDR1 LNHNV and CDR2 YYDKDF (reference sequence). CDR3 sequence reads: CATSRATSGGADEQFF. In nucleotides, the CDR3 is TGTGCCACCAGCAGGGCGACTAGCGGGGGGGCAGATGAGCAGTTCTTC.

DNA of the CDR3: TGTGCCAGCAGCTTAGGGACTAGCGGGAGAGATGAGCAGTTCTTC. Translating gives CASSLGTSGRDEQFF. The V and J genes are TRBV11-3 and TRBJ2-1; TRBD2 matches 13 bases. Germline loops: CDR1 SGHNT, CDR2 YENEEA. Trimming at V came to 1 base and at J to 8 bases, leaving 2 bases not matched to a gene. The CDR3 length is 15 residues.

The chain links TRBV15 to TRBJ1-1; 7 bases agree with TRBD1. CDR3 size: 16 residues. From germline, CDR1 is LNHNV and CDR2 YYDKDF (reference sequence). The trim removed 1 base at V and 1 base at J, leaving 6 bases unmatched. CDR3 loop: CATSRGWDSTNTEAFF. The CDR3 DNA sequence: TGTGCCACCAGCAGAGGATGGGACAGTACGAACACTGAAGCTTTCTTT.

The V call is TRBV18, the J call TRBJ1-2; 10 nucleotides agree with TRBD1. Germline V CDR1 and CDR2: KGHSH, LQKENI. The CDR3 covers 16 residues. V was pared by 3 bases and J by 6 bases, with 10 bases of the junction left unmatched. The CDR3 nucleotides read TGTGCCAGCTCACCCCAGTCTGGACAGGGGGGTGATGGCTACACCTTC. It specifies CASSPQSGQGGDGYTF.

V gene TRBV4-3 combines with J gene TRBJ1-2; 12 bases are a match to TRBD1. Germline V gene lookup returns CDR1 LGHNA and CDR2 YSLEER. The CDR3 is made up of 18 amino acids. With V trimmed by 4 bases and J by 8 bases, 17 bases remained unmatched. In DNA, the CDR3 is TGCGCCAGCAGCCCCCCGCGGGGACAGGGGGCAACTAGTGTGGGCTACACCTTC. Protein sequence: CASSPPRGQGATSVGYTF.

The chain combines TRBV14 with TRBJ2-1, with 9 bases that match TRBD2. The CDR3 consists of 17 residues. Germline V gene lookup returns CDR1 SGHDN and CDR2 FVKESK. Trimming removed 2 bases from V and 4 bases from J; junction bases left unmatched: 9. CDR3: CASSQRSSGGQYNEQFF. In DNA, the CDR3 is TGTGCCAGCAGCCAAAGGAGTAGCGGGGGACAATACAATGAGCAGTTCTTC. Combining the CDR3 with reference TRBV14 and TRBJ2-1 gives the whole variable domain EAGVTQFPSHSVIEKGQTVTLRCDPISGHDNLYWYRRVMGKEIKFLLHFVKESKQDESGMPNNRFLAERTGGTYSTLKVQPAELEDSGVYFCASSQRSSGGQYNEQFFGPGTRLTVL.

The chain uses TRBV5-6 and TRBJ1-4; maybe TRBD1 (6 bases). From germline, CDR1 is SGHDT and CDR2 YYEEEE. CDR3 length: 12 amino acids. With 3 bases removed from V and 16 bases from J, the gap between germline ends came to 16 bases. The CDR3 protein is CASSWGRTDWFF. In DNA form, the CDR3 reads TGTGCCAGCAGCTGGGGCCGGACAGACTGGTTTTTT.

This clone was seen just once. The chain carries TRBV7-3 and TRBJ2-3, with 14 bases that match TRBD2. The V gene's germline CDR1 is SGHTA and CDR2 FQGTGA. The ends lost 5 bases at V and 4 bases at J; junction bases unmatched: 11. The CDR3 runs 18 residues. The CDR3 spells CASSATLGLAGEADTQYF. The DNA for the CDR3 is TGTGCCAGCAGCGCCACCTTGGGACTAGCGGGAGAGGCAGATACGCAGTATTTT.

The DNA of the CDR3 is TGTGCCAGCAGCGTTGGGGGGACAACTAATGAAAAACTGTTTTTT. Amino acid sequence: CASSVGGTTNEKLFF. This chain uses TRBV9 with TRBJ1-4; tentatively, D is TRBD1 (5 bases). The CDR3 length is 15 residues. With 2 bases removed from V and 0 bases from J, the gap between germline ends came to 8 bases. Per germline, CDR1 SGDLS and CDR2 YYNGEE.

This sequence joins TRBV29-1 and TRBJ1-2; possible D gene TRBD1, 6 bases. Germline CDR1 and CDR2: SQVTM and ANQGSEA. V gave up 4 bases and J gave up 6 bases, with 12 bases separating them. This CDR3 has 12 amino acids. In DNA, the CDR3 is TGCAGCGTTGGGACCAGGGGTCATGGCTACACCTTC. This encodes CSVGTRGHGYTF.

V usage is TRBV28 and J usage is TRBJ2-2, with D perhaps TRBD1 (5 bases). CDR3 length: 13 residues. CDR1 is MDHEN, CDR2 SYDVKM, per germline. Trimming removed 2 bases from V and 6 bases from J, with 7 bases in between. Here the CDR3 reads CASSLQGPGELFF. CDR3 in DNA: TGTGCCAGCAGTTTACAGGGTCCCGGGGAGCTGTTTTTT.

The chain carries TRBV19 and TRBJ2-3; 9 nucleotides line up with TRBD1. Germline trimming cut 3 bases from V and 5 bases from J; bases unmatched to any gene: 6. The CDR3 runs 15 residues. CDR1 and CDR2 from the germline V gene are LNHDA and SQIVND (reference sequence). For the CDR3, the DNA is TGTGCCAGTAGTATTAGGGACAGGGTGGGAGATACGCAGTATTTT. It yields the protein CASSIRDRVGDTQYF. The full variable domain, completed using reference TRBV19 and TRBJ2-3, is DGGITQSPKYLFRKEGQNVTLSCEQNLNHDAMYWYRQDPGQGLRLIYYSQIVNDFQKGDIAEGYSVSREKKESFPLTVTSAQKNPTAFYLCASSIRDRVGDTQYFGPGTRLTVL.

Regarding this clone: The sample holds other DNA sequences that translate to the same CDR3. J is TRBJ2-5 and V is TRBV6-5, with D possibly TRBD1 on 6 matching bases. V was clipped by 2 bases and J by 5 bases, with 6 bases between them. This CDR3 contains 12 residues. Germline CDR1 and CDR2: MNHEY and SVGAGI. CDR3 sequence reads: CASSYRGETQYF. CDR3 DNA sequence: TGTGCCAGCAGTTACAGGGGGGAGACCCAGTACTTC.

The V gene is TRBV7-3, the J gene TRBJ1-1; D gene unclear. This CDR3 region has 14 residues. The germline CDR1 and CDR2 sequences are SGHTA and FQGTGA. Trimming left V 5 bases short and J 1 base short, with 11 bases between. CDR3 region: CASSLGRSNTEAFF. CDR3 nucleotides: TGTGCCAGCAGCCTCGGTCGCTCGAACACTGAAGCTTTCTTT. The complete variable domain, with remaining parts taken from reference TRBV7-3 and TRBJ1-1, reads GAGVSQTPSNKVTEKGKYVELRCDPISGHTALYWYRQSLGQGPEFLIYFQGTGAADDSGLPNDRFFAVRPEGSVSTLKIQRTERGDSAVYLCASSLGRSNTEAFFGQGTRLTVV.

V and J are TRBV6-5 and TRBJ1-2; a possible D gene is TRBD1 (5 bases). With 0 bases removed from V and 0 bases from J, the gap between germline ends came to 8 bases. The length of the CDR3 is 15 residues. Germline V lookup: CDR1 MNHEY, CDR2 SVGAGI. The CDR3 here is CASSYSGGSNYGYTF. The DNA of the CDR3 is TGTGCCAGCAGTTACTCGGGGGGTTCTAACTATGGCTACACCTTC.